These 23 T cell receptor beta chains came from one sample sequenced in a study of cytomegalovirus exposure and HLA in healthy donors. PCR employed 60 Vbeta and 13 Jbeta primers. Sequenced by immunoSEQ multiplex PCR; TCRdb stores in-frame clones only, minus some. The data hold about 170,000 clones, with about 85% observed a single time. Source material: PBMCs. The receptors stem from a young man in good health and CMV-seropositive.

This clone was counted between two and nine times. The chain is built from TRBV4-3 and TRBJ2-3; 11 positions match TRBD1. The CDR3 extends over 17 amino acids. Trimming at V came to 1 base and at J to 4 bases, leaving 7 bases not matched to a gene. The V gene's germline CDR1 is LGHNA and CDR2 YSLEER. The DNA of the CDR3 is TGCGCCAGCAGCCAAGGCTGGACAGGGGGCGCGGCAGATACGCAGTATTTT. Translated, it gives CASSQGWTGGAADTQYF.

The chain uses TRBV7-2 and TRBJ2-3, with a possible D match to TRBD1 (7 bases). This CDR3 is 16 amino acids long. V lost 5 bases and J 7 bases, leaving 22 bases between the germline ends. Looked up from germline, CDR1 is SGHTA and CDR2 is FQGNSA. The DNA for the CDR3 is TGTGCCAGCAGCCCTAACGGGAGAGGGGGCCGATATACGCAGTATTTT. It yields the protein CASSPNGRGGRYTQYF.

This clone was observed once. This specimen includes other DNA sequences encoding the same CDR3. The genes are TRBV27 and TRBJ2-2; no reliable D call. Germline V gene data show CDR1 as MNHEY and CDR2 as SMNVEV (reference sequence). V dropped 5 bases and J dropped 5 bases, with 6 bases sitting between them. CDR3 size: 12 residues. CDR3 DNA sequence: TGTGCCAGCAGTCCACTAACCGGGGAGCTGTTTTTT. This translates into CASSPLTGELFF.

V is TRBV6-1 and J is TRBJ2-3; 12 nucleotides line up with TRBD2. The V gene's germline CDR1 is MNHNS and CDR2 SASEGT. V lost 7 bases, J lost 3 bases, and 2 bases stayed unmatched. CDR3 length: 14 residues. Written as DNA, the CDR3 is TGTGCCAGCATGACTAGCGGGAGTACAGATACGCAGTATTTT. Amino acid sequence: CASMTSGSTDTQYF.

V and J are TRBV4-1 and TRBJ2-5, with no clear D. This CDR3 region has 15 residues. Germline CDR1 reads MGHRA; CDR2 reads YSYEKL. The ends were cut back, 2 bases at V and 0 bases at J, with 10 bases in the middle. The chain's CDR3 is CASSQLAVHQETQYF. The DNA of the CDR3 is TGCGCCAGCAGCCAACTCGCGGTTCACCAAGAGACCCAGTACTTC.

J is TRBJ2-1 and V is TRBV6-6; D possibly corresponds to TRBD1 (6 bases). This CDR3 is 14 amino acids long. V dropped 2 bases and J dropped 4 bases, with 9 bases sitting between them. Germline V gives CDR1 MNHNY, CDR2 SVGAGI (reference sequence). The CDR3 sequence is CASSYQDSYNEQFF. CDR3 sequence (DNA): TGTGCCAGCAGTTACCAGGACAGTTACAATGAGCAGTTCTTC.

The gene calls are TRBV7-9 and TRBJ2-5, with a tentative D call TRBD1 (6 bases). Germline V lookup: CDR1 SEHNR, CDR2 FQNEAQ (reference sequence). The CDR3 loop spans 15 amino acids. The V end was cut by 1 base, the J end by 0 bases, with 9 bases between. The CDR3 nucleotides read TGTGCCAGCAGCTTAGGTGACAGGTACCAAGAGACCCAGTACTTC. Encoded protein: CASSLGDRYQETQYF.

This clone was counted between two and nine times. The chain carries TRBV29-1 and TRBJ1-1, with unresolved D. The germline gives CDR1 SQVTM, CDR2 ANQGSEA. Trimming took off 6 bases at V and 1 base at J, with 6 bases between the two ends. The CDR3 runs to 11 residues. As DNA, the CDR3 is TGCAGCGTCACCGGGAACACTGAAGCTTTCTTT. The encoded protein is CSVTGNTEAFF.

The J gene is TRBJ2-1, the V gene TRBV9; 9 positions agree with TRBD2. CDR3 length: 15 residues. With V trimmed by 4 bases and J by 0 bases, 2 bases remained unmatched. Germline loops: CDR1 SGDLS, CDR2 YYNGEE. CDR3 DNA sequence: TGTGCCAGCAGCCATAGCGGGGGCTCCTACAATGAGCAGTTCTTC. Its protein product is CASSHSGGSYNEQFF.

V gene TRBV5-4 combines with J gene TRBJ2-5; TRBD2 agrees at 13 bases. The V gene end was trimmed by 5 bases and the J gene end by 4 bases; junction bases not matched to a gene: 8. Germline V CDR1 and CDR2: SGHNT, YYREEE (reference sequence). The CDR3 has 16 residues. CDR3 coding DNA: TGTGCCAGCAGTCCGGGACTAGCGGGGCGAGGAGAGACCCAGTACTTC. It specifies CASSPGLAGRGETQYF.

This chain uses TRBV18 with TRBJ1-3; D remains unclear. The CDR3 length is 17 residues. Deletions cut 2 bases from V and 0 bases from J, with 14 bases between. The germline V gene has CDR1 KGHSH and CDR2 LQKENI. CDR3 coding DNA: TGTGCCAGCTCACCAGTGGGAGGAGGAGGCTCTGGAAACACCATATATTTT. Amino acid sequence: CASSPVGGGGSGNTIYF.

This rearrangement joins TRBV27 to TRBJ2-3; perhaps TRBD2 as D (5 bases). Germline CDR1 MNHEY, CDR2 SMNVEV (reference sequence). The CDR3 contains 16 residues. Trimming left V 1 base short and J 1 base short, with 12 bases between. CDR3 coding DNA: TGTGCCAGCAGTTTATGGACCGGGGTGGGCACAGATACGCAGTATTTT. The encoded protein is CASSLWTGVGTDTQYF.

The chain carries TRBV2 and TRBJ2-1; D perhaps matches TRBD2 (6 bases). V lost 5 bases, J lost 16 bases, and 15 bases lay in between. The CDR3 extends over 11 amino acids. The germline V gene has CDR1 SNHLY and CDR2 FYNNEI. The CDR3 reads CASSSTGLVFF. CDR3 in DNA: TGTGCCAGCAGTTCTACGGGACTCGTTTTCTTC.

The chain carries TRBV7-9 and TRBJ2-3; D is unresolved. V was trimmed by 1 base and J by 5 bases, leaving 7 bases between them. Germline-derived CDR1 and CDR2 are SEHNR and FQNEAQ (reference sequence). The CDR3 runs 13 residues. CDR3 residues: CASSLGPVDTQYF. The CDR3 nucleotides are TGTGCCAGCAGCTTAGGCCCAGTAGATACGCAGTATTTT.

This chain uses TRBV7-2 with TRBJ2-3; no clear D gene. Per the germline V gene, CDR1 is SGHTA and CDR2 is FQGNSA. The V end was cut by 2 bases, the J end by 2 bases, with 8 bases between. The CDR3 consists of 14 residues. In nucleotides, the CDR3 is TGTGCCAGCAGCTTAAGATCGGTCACAGATACGCAGTATTTT. Its translation is CASSLRSVTDTQYF.

The chain is built from TRBV19 and TRBJ1-1, with TRBD1 identical over 7 bases. This CDR3 comprises 13 residues. V trimming: 6 bases; J trimming: 8 bases; junction bases outside the gene matches: 9. CDR1 and CDR2 from the germline V gene are LNHDA and SQIVND (reference sequence). In DNA, the CDR3 is TGTGCCAGTAGGCCCCAAAGGACAGGAGAAGCTTTCTTT. It encodes CASRPQRTGEAFF.

The V gene is TRBV7-2, the J gene TRBJ2-5; D call uncertain. With 5 bases removed from V and 4 bases from J, the gap between germline ends came to 14 bases. Per the germline V gene, CDR1 is SGHTA and CDR2 is FQGNSA. This CDR3 has 14 amino acids. CDR3 region: CASSLSGIRETQYF. The CDR3 nucleotides read TGTGCCAGCAGCCTCTCTGGCATTCGAGAGACCCAGTACTTC.

This CDR3 reads CAWSRGTGGRYSNQPQHF. The DNA of the CDR3 is TGTGCCTGGAGCCGAGGGACAGGGGGAAGGTATAGCAATCAGCCCCAGCATTTT. The chain carries TRBV30 and TRBJ1-5; 11 bases align to TRBD1. The CDR3 loop spans 18 amino acids. V dropped 3 bases and J dropped 0; count of bases not matched to a gene: 10. Germline V gene data show CDR1 as GTSNPN and CDR2 as SVGIG (reference sequence).

V and J are TRBV7-2 and TRBJ2-7, with 9 nucleotides matching TRBD2. The V and J ends lost 6 bases and 0 bases, in that order; junction bases with no gene match: 6. The CDR3 runs 15 residues. Germline V gene sequence: CDR1 SGHTA, CDR2 FQGNSA. The CDR3 nucleotides read TGTGCCAGCAGTACAAATAGCGGGAGCTCCTACGAGCAGTACTTC. Translated, it gives CASSTNSGSSYEQYF.

The chain uses TRBV30 and TRBJ2-4, with unresolved D. CDR1 GTSNPN and CDR2 SVGIG come from the germline V gene (reference sequence). The CDR3 extends over 14 amino acids. The CDR3 bases are TGTGCTTTCGATCGGAGATCGGTCCAAAACATTCAGTACTTC. It is translated as CAFDRRSVQNIQYF. The whole variable domain, remainder taken from reference TRBV30 and TRBJ2-4, is SQTIHQWPATLVQPVGSPLSLECTVEGTSNPNLYWYRQAAGRGLQLLFYSVGIGQISSEVPQNLSASRPQDRQFILSSKKLLLSDSGFYLCAFDRRSVQNIQYFGAGTRLSVL.

About this clone itself: The junction does not match germline at one end; this may be a read error. V usage is TRBV25-1 and J usage is TRBJ1-4; no firm D call. The CDR3 is 13 residues long. In germline, CDR1 is MGHDK, CDR2 SYGVNS. CDR3 coding DNA: TGTGCCAGCAGTCTACAGTCTAATGAAAAACTGTCTTTT. It is translated as CASSLQSNEKLSF.

The chain combines TRBV19 with TRBJ1-4; D is uncertain. The CDR3 runs to 15 residues. Germline V gene lookup returns CDR1 LNHDA and CDR2 SQIVND (reference sequence). V lost 5 bases and J 0 bases, leaving 10 bases between the germline ends. CDR3 DNA: TGTGCCAGTAGTCCAAACAGTGCAACTAATGAAAAACTGTTTTTT. This sequence encodes CASSPNSATNEKLFF.

This chain uses TRBV5-1 with TRBJ2-1; D is perhaps TRBD2 (5 bases). CDR3 length: 16 residues. CDR1 SGHRS and CDR2 YFSETQ come from the germline V gene. V lost 2 bases and J lost 0, with 12 bases in between. CDR3 nucleotide sequence: TGCGCCAGCAGCTTTTTACTAGGGAGCTCCTACAATGAGCAGTTCTTC. Amino acid sequence: CASSFLLGSSYNEQFF.